A selection of T cell receptor beta chains follows, all from one sample in a study of blood T cell repertoires in COVID-19. TCRdb's table, derived via immunoSEQ multiplex PCR, lists solely in-frame clones and lacks some. The sample holds fewer than 250,000 clones, roughly nine tenths seen once. Material for sequencing was PBMCs or T cells enriched from blood (not recorded which). The origin of the receptors is a man aged 25-45 years who had recovered from COVID-19. The CDR3 runs from the conserved cysteine through the conserved F or W. The order of the fields is D gene, clone size, V gene, J gene, CDR3 DNA, CDR3 protein. A D gene is named only where the DNA matches it firmly. Clone size appears in some rows only: once, few, many, or a class for an expanded clone.

>TRBD1|once|TRBV7-9|TRBJ1-2
TGTGCCAGCAGCCTACAGGGGTTCGGTGGCTACACCTTC
CASSLQGFGGYTF
>TRBD1|.|TRBV7-6|TRBJ2-7
TGTGCCAGCAGTCCGACAGGGGTCCCCTACGAGCAGTACTTC
CASSPTGVPYEQYF
>.|few|TRBV11-3|TRBJ1-1
TGTGCCAGCAGCTCGACGCCGGGAAACACTGAAGCTTTCTTT
CASSSTPGNTEAFF
>.|.|TRBV5-1|TRBJ1-6
TGCGCCAGCAGCCTGGCGACAGCTAGACTTTCACCCCTCCACTTT
CASSLATARLSPLHF
>TRBD1|few|TRBV6-6|TRBJ2-7
TGTGCCAGCAGTTACGAACAGGGGAGAACCTACGAGCAGTACTTC
CASSYEQGRTYEQYF
>TRBD2|.|TRBV10-3|TRBJ2-7
TGTGCCATCAGGGGGGGACTAGCTGGAACCTACGAGCAGTACTTC
CAIRGGLAGTYEQYF
>.|many|TRBV6-5|TRBJ1-5
TGTGCCAGCAGGACAGCTAGCAATCAGCCCCAGCATTTT
CASRTASNQPQHF
>.|once|TRBV4-2|TRBJ2-7
TGTGCCAGCAGCCAAGATAAGAAACAGGCTCTCTACGAGCAGTACTTC
CASSQDKKQALYEQYF
>.|.|TRBV7-2|TRBJ2-6
TGTGCCAGCAGCTTAGGGGGCAGTGGGGCCAACGTCCTGACTTTC
CASSLGGSGANVLTF
>.|.|TRBV15|TRBJ1-5
TGTGCCACCAGCAGATCATATCAGCCCCAGCATTTT
CATSRSYQPQHF
>.|once|TRBV7-3|TRBJ2-1
TGTGCCAGCAGCTTAGGCCCGGGGAGTGAGCAGTTCTTC
CASSLGPGSEQFF
>TRBD1|.|TRBV5-1|TRBJ1-1
TGCGCCAGCAGCTTGGTACCGGGACAGGGGACGAACACTGAAGCTTTCTTT
CASSLVPGQGTNTEAFF
>TRBD1|.|TRBV19|TRBJ1-6
TGTGCCAGTAGACCAGGGGGCGTCTATAATTCACCCCTCCACTTT
CASRPGGVYNSPLHF
>.|.|TRBV3-1/TRBV3-2|TRBJ1-3
TGTGCCAGCAGCCCTCGGGGGACGGCAGGAAACACCATATATTTT
CASSPRGTAGNTIYF
>.|.|TRBV7-9|TRBJ2-6
TGTGCCAGCAGCCAAGGAGGCTCCGGGGCCAACGTCCTGACTTTC
CASSQGGSGANVLTF
>.|.|TRBV9|TRBJ2-4
TGTGCCAGCAGCGTATCGGCGACGGAGATTAACATTCAGTACTTC
CASSVSATEINIQYF
>TRBD1|.|TRBV30|TRBJ1-2
TGTGCCTGGGACAGGGCCTTCTATGGCTACACCTTC
CAWDRAFYGYTF
>.|.|TRBV30|TRBJ2-3
TGTGCCTGGATCCCGGGGGACACAGATACGCAGTATTTT
CAWIPGDTDTQYF
>TRBD1|.|TRBV20-1|TRBJ2-4
TGCAGTGCTATTGACGGACAGGGGAGTGACATTCAGTACTTC
CSAIDGQGSDIQYF
>.|.|TRBV5-4|TRBJ1-4
TGTGCCAGCAGCAGTGACACAGAAAAACTGTTTTTT
CASSSDTEKLFF
>.|.|TRBV5-4|TRBJ1-2
TGTGCCAGCAGCTTGGTTGGCGGCCCGGGGGGCTTTGGCTACACCTTC
CASSLVGGPGGFGYTF
>TRBD1|once|TRBV28|TRBJ1-1
TGTGCCAGCAGTCTTCTCAGACAGGGGGCAATTGCTTTCTTT
CASSLLRQGAIAFF
>TRBD2|.|TRBV7-2|TRBJ2-7
TGTGCCAGCAGCCCGGGACTAGCCTCCTACGAGCAGTACTTC
CASSPGLASYEQYF
>TRBD1|.|TRBV30|TRBJ1-4
TGTGCCTGGAGTGTATGGGCCGGGACAGGGAATGAAAAACTGTTTTTT
CAWSVWAGTGNEKLFF
>TRBD2|.|TRBV18|TRBJ2-5
TGTGCCAGCTCACAGGTTCCAGCGGGAGGGCCTGAGACCCAGTACTTC
CASSQVPAGGPETQYF
>.|.|TRBV7-2|TRBJ2-7
TGTGCCAGCAGCCCGGCAGGAATTGGGCAGTACTTC
CASSPAGIGQYF